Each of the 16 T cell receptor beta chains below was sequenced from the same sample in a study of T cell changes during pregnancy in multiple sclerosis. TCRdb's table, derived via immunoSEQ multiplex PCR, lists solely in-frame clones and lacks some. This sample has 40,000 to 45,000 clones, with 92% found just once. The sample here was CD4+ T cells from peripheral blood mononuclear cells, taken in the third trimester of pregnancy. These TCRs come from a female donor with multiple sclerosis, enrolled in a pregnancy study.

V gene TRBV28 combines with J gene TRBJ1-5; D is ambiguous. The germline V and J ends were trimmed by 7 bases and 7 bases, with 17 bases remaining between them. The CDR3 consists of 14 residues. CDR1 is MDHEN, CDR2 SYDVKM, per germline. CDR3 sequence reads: CASTSPPREQPQHF. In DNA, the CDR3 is TGTGCCAGCACCTCACCGCCGAGGGAACAGCCCCAGCATTTT. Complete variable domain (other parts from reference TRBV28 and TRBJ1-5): DVKVTQSSRYLVKRTGEKVFLECVQDMDHENMFWYRQDPGLGLRLIYFSYDVKMKEKGDIPEGYSVSREKKERFSLILESASTNQTSMYLCASTSPPREQPQHFGDGTRLSIL.

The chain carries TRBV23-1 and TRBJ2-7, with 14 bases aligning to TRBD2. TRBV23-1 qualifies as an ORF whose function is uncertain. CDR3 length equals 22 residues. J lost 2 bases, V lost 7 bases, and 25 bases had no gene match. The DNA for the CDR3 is TGCGCCAGCATCGCCGGGACAGGGGGACTAGCGGGAGCATTTTGCCAACCCTACGAGCAGTACTTC. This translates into CASIAGTGGLAGAFCQPYEQYF.

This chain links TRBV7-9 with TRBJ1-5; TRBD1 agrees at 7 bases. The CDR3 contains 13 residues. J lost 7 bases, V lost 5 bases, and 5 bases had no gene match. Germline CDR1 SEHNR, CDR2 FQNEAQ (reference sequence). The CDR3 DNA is TGTGCCAGCAGCACCAGGGGGTTACAGCCCCAGCATTTT. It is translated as CASSTRGLQPQHF.

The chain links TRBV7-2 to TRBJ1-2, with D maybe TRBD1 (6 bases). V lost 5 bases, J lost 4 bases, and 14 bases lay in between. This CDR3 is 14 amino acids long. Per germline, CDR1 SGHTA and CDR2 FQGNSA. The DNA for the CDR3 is TGTGCCAGCAGCCAAGGGGGGGTCGCCTATGGCTACACCTTC. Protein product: CASSQGGVAYGYTF.

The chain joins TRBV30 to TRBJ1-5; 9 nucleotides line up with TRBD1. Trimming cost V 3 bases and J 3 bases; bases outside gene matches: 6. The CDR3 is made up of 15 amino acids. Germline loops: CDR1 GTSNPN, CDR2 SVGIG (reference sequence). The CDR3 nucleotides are TGTGCCTGGAGCTCGGGACAGGGTAACAATCAGCCCCAGCATTTT. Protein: CAWSSGQGNNQPQHF.

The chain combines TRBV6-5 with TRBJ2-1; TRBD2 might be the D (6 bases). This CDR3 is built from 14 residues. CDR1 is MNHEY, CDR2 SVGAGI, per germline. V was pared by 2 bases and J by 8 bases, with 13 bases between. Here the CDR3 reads CASSYRRDFDEQFF. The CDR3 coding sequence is TGTGCCAGCAGTTACCGGAGGGACTTCGATGAGCAGTTCTTC.

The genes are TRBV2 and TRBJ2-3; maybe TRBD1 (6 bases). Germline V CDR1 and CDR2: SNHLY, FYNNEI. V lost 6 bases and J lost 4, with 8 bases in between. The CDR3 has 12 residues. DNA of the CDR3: TGTGCCAGCAGCAGGACAGCAGATACGCAGTATTTT. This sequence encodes CASSRTADTQYF.

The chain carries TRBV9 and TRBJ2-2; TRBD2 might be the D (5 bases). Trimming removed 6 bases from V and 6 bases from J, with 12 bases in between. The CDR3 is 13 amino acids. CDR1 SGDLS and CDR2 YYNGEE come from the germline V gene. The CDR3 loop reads CASTEGPAGELFF. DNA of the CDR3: TGTGCCAGCACTGAGGGTCCGGCCGGGGAGCTGTTTTTT. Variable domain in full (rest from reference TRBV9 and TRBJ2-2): DSGVTQTPKHLITATGQRVTLRCSPRSGDLSVYWYQQSLDQGLQFLIQYYNGEERAKGNILERFSAQQFPDLHSELNLSSLELGDSALYFCASTEGPAGELFFGEGSRLTVL.

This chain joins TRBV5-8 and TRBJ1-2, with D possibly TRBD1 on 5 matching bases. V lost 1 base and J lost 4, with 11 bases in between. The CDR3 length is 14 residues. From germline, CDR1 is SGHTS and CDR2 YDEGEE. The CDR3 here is CASSLIRRGYGYTF. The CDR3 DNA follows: TGTGCCAGCAGCTTGATCAGGAGGGGCTATGGCTACACCTTC. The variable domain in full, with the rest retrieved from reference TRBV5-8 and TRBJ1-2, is EAGVTQSPTHLIKTRGQQATLRCSPISGHTSVYWYQQALGLGLQFLLWYDEGEERNRGNFPPRFSGRQFPNYSSELNVNALELEDSALYLCASSLIRRGYGYTFGSGTRLTVV.

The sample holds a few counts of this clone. DNA for the CDR3: TGTGCCAGCAGAGTAGCGGGAGTCGGCTACAATGAGCAGTTCTTC. Its translation: CASRVAGVGYNEQFF. The chain joins TRBV6-1 to TRBJ2-1; 9 bases agree with TRBD2. This CDR3 has 15 residues. The J segment lost 3 bases and the V segment lost 6 bases, leaving 6 bases of the junction unmatched. Germline V gives CDR1 MNHNS, CDR2 SASEGT.

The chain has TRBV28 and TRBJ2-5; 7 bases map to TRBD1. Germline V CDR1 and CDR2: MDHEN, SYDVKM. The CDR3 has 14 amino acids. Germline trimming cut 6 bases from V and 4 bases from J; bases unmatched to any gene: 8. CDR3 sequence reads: CASRGRDRGETQYF. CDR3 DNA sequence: TGTGCCAGCAGGGGAAGGGACAGAGGAGAGACCCAGTACTTC.

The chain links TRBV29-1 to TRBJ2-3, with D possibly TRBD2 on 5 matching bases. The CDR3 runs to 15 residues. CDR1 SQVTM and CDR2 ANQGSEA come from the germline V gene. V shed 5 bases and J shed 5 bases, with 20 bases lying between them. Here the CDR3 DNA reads TGCAGCGTTCAAGTGGCGGGCGGCTTGGGAGATACGCAGTATTTT. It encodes CSVQVAGGLGDTQYF.

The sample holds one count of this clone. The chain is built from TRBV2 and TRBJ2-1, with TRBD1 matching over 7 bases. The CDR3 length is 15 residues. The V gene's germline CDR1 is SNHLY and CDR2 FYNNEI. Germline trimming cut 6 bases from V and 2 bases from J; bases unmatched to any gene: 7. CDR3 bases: TGTGCCAGCAGCGGAGACAGGGAACCCTACAATGAGCAGTTCTTC. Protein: CASSGDREPYNEQFF. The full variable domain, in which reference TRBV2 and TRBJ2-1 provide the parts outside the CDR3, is EPEVTQTPSHQVTQMGQEVILRCVPISNHLYFYWYRQILGQKVEFLVSFYNNEISEKSEIFDDQFSVERPDGSNFTLKIRSTKLEDSAMYFCASSGDREPYNEQFFGPGTRLTVL.

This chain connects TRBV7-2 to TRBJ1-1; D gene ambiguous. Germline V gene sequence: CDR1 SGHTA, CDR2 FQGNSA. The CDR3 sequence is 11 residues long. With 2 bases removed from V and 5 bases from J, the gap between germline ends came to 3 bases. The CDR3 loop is CASSLLTEAFF. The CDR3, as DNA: TGTGCCAGCAGCTTATTAACTGAAGCTTTCTTT.

CDR3 in amino acids: CAGATGGNQPQHF. CDR3 coding DNA: TGTGCCGGCGCGACAGGGGGCAATCAGCCCCAGCATTTT. The genes are TRBV2 and TRBJ1-5; 8 bases fit TRBD1. Per the germline V gene, CDR1 is SNHLY and CDR2 is FYNNEI. The CDR3 is made up of 13 amino acids. V lost 11 bases, J lost 2 bases, and 5 bases stayed unmatched.

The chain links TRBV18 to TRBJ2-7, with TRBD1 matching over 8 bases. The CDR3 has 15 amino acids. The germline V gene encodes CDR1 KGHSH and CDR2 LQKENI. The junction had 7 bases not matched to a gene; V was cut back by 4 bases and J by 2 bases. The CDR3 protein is CASSHSGTGTYEQYF. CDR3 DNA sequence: TGTGCCAGCTCACATTCCGGGACAGGAACCTACGAGCAGTACTTC.